This T cell receptor beta chain was sequenced in a study of radiotherapy plus CTLA-4 blockade in lung cancer. At the level of the study: Of all patients, under 20% responded objectively and approximately 31% showed disease control.

Study-level results: Blood TCR clones of tumor origin expanded after radiotherapy plus ipilimumab.

Comment on this clone: Its target is unknown.

The data were produced by immunoSEQ multiplex PCR, yet TCRdb's version contains in-frame clones alone and is incomplete. This sample carries about 25,000 clones, 71% of them seen once, and the ten largest clones take 3% to 4%. The input for sequencing was peripheral blood, taken from a patient treated with radiotherapy plus ipilimumab. This receptor was identified in a human donor with non-small cell lung cancer whose response to radiotherapy plus ipilimumab could not be evaluated.

The CDR3 region has the DNA TGTGCCTGGGCGGGGCAGGGGGTTTTTAATGAAAAACTGTTTTTT. Translating it yields CAWAGQGVFNEKLFF. This chain uses TRBV30 with TRBJ1-4; 7 positions match TRBD1. The J segment lost 4 bases and the V segment lost 5 bases, leaving 10 bases of the junction unmatched. The CDR3 extends over 15 amino acids. The germline gives CDR1 GTSNPN, CDR2 SVGIG (reference sequence).